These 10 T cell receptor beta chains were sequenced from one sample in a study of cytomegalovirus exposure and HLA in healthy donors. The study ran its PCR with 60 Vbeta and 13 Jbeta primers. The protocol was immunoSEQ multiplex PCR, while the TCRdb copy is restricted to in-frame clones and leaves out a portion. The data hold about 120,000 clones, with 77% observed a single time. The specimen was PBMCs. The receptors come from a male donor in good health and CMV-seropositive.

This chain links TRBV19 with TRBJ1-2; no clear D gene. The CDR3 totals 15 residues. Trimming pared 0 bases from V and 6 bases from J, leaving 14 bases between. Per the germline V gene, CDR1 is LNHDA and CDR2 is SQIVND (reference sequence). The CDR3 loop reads CASSIDRSRSDGYTF. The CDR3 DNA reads TGTGCCAGTAGTATAGATCGATCAAGGAGCGATGGCTACACCTTC.

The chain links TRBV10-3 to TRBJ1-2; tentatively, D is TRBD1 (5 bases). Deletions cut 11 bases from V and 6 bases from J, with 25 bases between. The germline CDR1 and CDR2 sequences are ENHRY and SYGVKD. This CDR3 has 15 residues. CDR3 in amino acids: CAAGGVWQEGHGYTF. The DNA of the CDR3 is TGTGCCGCCGGAGGGGTGTGGCAGGAAGGTCATGGCTACACCTTC.

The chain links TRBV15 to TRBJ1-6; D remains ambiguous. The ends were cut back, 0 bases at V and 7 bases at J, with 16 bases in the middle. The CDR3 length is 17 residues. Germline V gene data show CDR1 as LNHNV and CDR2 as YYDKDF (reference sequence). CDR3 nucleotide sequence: TGTGCCACCAGCAGAGATGGCCCTCGGACGGGGAATTCACCCCTCCACTTT. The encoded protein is CATSRDGPRTGNSPLHF.

CDR3 protein: CASSPKVPLGGDTQYF. CDR3 nucleotides: TGCGCCAGCAGTCCAAAAGTGCCACTAGGTGGAGATACGCAGTATTTT. The chain employs TRBV5-1 and TRBJ2-3; D is perhaps TRBD2 (5 bases). Looked up from germline, CDR1 is SGHRS and CDR2 is YFSETQ. The CDR3 length is 16 residues. V lost 5 bases to trimming and J lost 5 bases, with 21 bases between them.

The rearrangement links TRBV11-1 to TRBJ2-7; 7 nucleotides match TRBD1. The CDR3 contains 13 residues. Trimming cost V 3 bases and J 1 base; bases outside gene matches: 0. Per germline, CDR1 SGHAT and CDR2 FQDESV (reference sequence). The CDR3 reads CASSLGQSYEQYF. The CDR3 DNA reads TGTGCCAGCAGCTTGGGACAGTCCTACGAGCAGTACTTC.

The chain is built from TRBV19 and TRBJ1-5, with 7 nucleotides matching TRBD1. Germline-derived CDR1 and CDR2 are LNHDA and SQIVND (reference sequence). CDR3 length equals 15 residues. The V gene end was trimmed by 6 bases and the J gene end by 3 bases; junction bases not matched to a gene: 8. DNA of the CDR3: TGTGCCAGTAGATCCGGGACAGCCGCCAATCAGCCCCAGCATTTT. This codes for CASRSGTAANQPQHF.

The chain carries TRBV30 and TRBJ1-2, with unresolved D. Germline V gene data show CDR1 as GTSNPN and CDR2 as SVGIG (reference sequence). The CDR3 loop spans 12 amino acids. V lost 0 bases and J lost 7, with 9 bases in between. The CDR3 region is CAWSVRGIGYTF. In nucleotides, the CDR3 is TGTGCCTGGAGTGTCAGAGGGATTGGCTACACCTTC.

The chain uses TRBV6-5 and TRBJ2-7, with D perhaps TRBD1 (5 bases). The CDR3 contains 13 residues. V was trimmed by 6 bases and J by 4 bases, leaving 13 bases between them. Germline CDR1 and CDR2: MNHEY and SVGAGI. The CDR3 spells CASSPRALYEQYF. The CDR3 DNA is TGTGCCAGCAGCCCCAGGGCGTTATACGAGCAGTACTTC.

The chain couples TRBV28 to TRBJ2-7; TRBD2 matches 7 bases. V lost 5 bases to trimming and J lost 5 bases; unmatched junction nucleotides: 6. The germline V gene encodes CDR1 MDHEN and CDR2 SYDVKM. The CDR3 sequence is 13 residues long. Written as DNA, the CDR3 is TGTGCCAGCAGTCTCGGGAGGATGAACGAGCAGTACTTC. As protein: CASSLGRMNEQYF.

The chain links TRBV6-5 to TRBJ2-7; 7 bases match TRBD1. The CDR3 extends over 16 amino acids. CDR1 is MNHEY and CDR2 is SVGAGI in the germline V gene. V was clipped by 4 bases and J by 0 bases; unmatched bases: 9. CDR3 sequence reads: CASSSDRVASSYEQYF. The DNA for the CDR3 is TGTGCCAGCAGTTCCGACAGGGTTGCGAGCTCCTACGAGCAGTACTTC.